Each of the 22 T cell receptor beta chains below was sequenced from the same sample in a study of Tregs in tolerant kidney transplant recipients. Method: immunoSEQ multiplex PCR; TCRdb's copy keeps in-frame clones and lacks some. This sample's clone table lists fewer than 55,000 clones. The sample here was CD4+ T cells from blood, taken before the transplant. Receptor source: a human donor who received a combined kidney and bone marrow transplant.

Regarding this clone: The sequence runs out 3 residues before the end of the CDR3; the remainder is reconstructed from the germline J gene. The J gene is TRBJ2-3, the V gene TRBV10-3; possible D gene TRBD1, 5 bases. The V gene's germline CDR1 is ENHRY and CDR2 SYGVKD. Trimming shortened V by 2 bases and J by 2 bases, and 5 bases separated the two germline ends. This CDR3 contains 13 residues. CDR3 sequence reads: CAISEGATDTQYF. The sequenced CDR3 bases are TGTGCCATCAGTGAGGGGGCCACAGATACG.

About this clone: The read ends 3 residues before the CDR3 terminus; that terminus is restored from the germline J gene. The chain employs TRBV5-6 and TRBJ1-2; 10 bases are a match to TRBD1. The germline gives CDR1 SGHDT, CDR2 YYEEEE. The CDR3 is 14 residues long. The J segment lost 4 bases and the V segment lost 4 bases, leaving 4 bases of the junction unmatched. Partial CDR3 DNA: TGTGCCAGCAGCACCGGGACAGGGGTCTATGGC. Translation gives CASSTGTGVYG. Given in full, the CDR3 is CASSTGTGVYGYTF.

A note on this clone: The CDR3 end is not reached by the read, which stops 3 residues before it; the germline J gene fills it in. The chain employs TRBV18 and TRBJ2-1; D unclear. The germline V and J ends were trimmed by 0 bases and 2 bases, with 8 bases remaining between them. Per the germline V gene, CDR1 is KGHSH and CDR2 is LQKENI. The CDR3 is 15 amino acids. The CDR3 is CASSPPGWAYNEQFF. The CDR3 bases that were read are TGTGCCAGCTCACCACCAGGGTGGGCCTACAATGAG.

Of note for this clone: The CDR3 extends 3 residues past the end of the read, so its final part is completed from the germline J gene. V is TRBV5-1 and J is TRBJ1-2; 8 bases are a match to TRBD1. The junction had 10 bases not matched to a gene; V was cut back by 3 bases and J by 3 bases. The CDR3 length is 16 residues. Per the germline V gene, CDR1 is SGHRS and CDR2 is YFSETQ. Incomplete CDR3 DNA: TGCGCCAGCAGCTGGGGAGGGAGGACAGGGTACTATGGC. Translated, it gives CASSWGGRTGYYG. The full CDR3 is CASSWGGRTGYYGYTF.

A remark on this clone: Read sequence stops 3 residues before the CDR3 end, and the germline J gene provides the missing end. The chain employs TRBV18 and TRBJ2-5; D is possibly TRBD2 (5 bases). The germline V gene encodes CDR1 KGHSH and CDR2 LQKENI. V gave up 6 bases and J gave up 5 bases, with 7 bases separating them. This CDR3 contains 11 residues. The sequenced part of the CDR3 DNA is TGTGCCAGCTCCCCGGGGGAGACC. It is translated as CASSPGET. The whole CDR3 is CASSPGETQYF.

Worth noting for this clone: Read coverage stops 3 residues before the CDR3 terminus; the germline J gene supplies the remainder. The chain employs TRBV7-9 and TRBJ1-1, with D unclear. The V gene lost 7 bases and the J gene lost 1 base, with 13 bases spanning the gap. The CDR3 spans 14 residues. The V gene's germline CDR1 is SEHNR and CDR2 FQNEAQ (reference sequence). CDR3 DNA (partial): TGTGCCAGCACGAATCTCGGTGGGAACACTGAA. It encodes CASTNLGGNTE. The complete CDR3 sequence is CASTNLGGNTEAFF.

As for this clone: The CDR3 extends 3 residues past the end of the read, so its final part is completed from the germline J gene. The rearrangement uses TRBV20-1 and TRBJ2-3, with a weak D call TRBD2 (6 bases). This CDR3 is built from 15 residues. From germline, CDR1 is DFQATT and CDR2 SNEGSKA (reference sequence). The CDR3 is CSARGPVADQETQYF. Partial CDR3 DNA: TGCAGTGCTAGAGGCCCCGTAGCGGACCAAGAGACG.

CDR3 residues: CASRGTDTQYF. The CDR3 bases that were read are TGTGCCAGCCGGGGCACAGATACG. The J gene is TRBJ2-3, the V gene TRBV19; D gene uncertain. The read gets to within 3 residues of the CDR3 end, and the germline J gene fills in the rest. Germline V gene lookup returns CDR1 LNHDA and CDR2 SQIVND (reference sequence). The CDR3 spans 11 residues. V lost 9 bases and J 1 base, leaving 5 bases between the germline ends.

Turning to this clone: The read ends 3 residues early relative to the CDR3; the germline J gene fills the gap. The chain couples TRBV30 to TRBJ1-4; no reliable D call. The germline V gene has CDR1 GTSNPN and CDR2 SVGIG (reference sequence). The CDR3 runs to 15 residues. V shed 0 bases and J shed 5 bases, with 13 bases lying between them. The CDR3: CAWSVRGGKNEKLFF. CDR3 DNA, as far as it was read: TGTGCCTGGAGTGTACGAGGCGGGAAGAATGAAAAA. The full variable domain, in which reference TRBV30 and TRBJ1-4 provide the parts outside the CDR3, is SQTIHQWPATLVQPVGSPLSLECTVEGTSNPNLYWYRQAAGRGLQLLFYSVGIGQISSEVPQNLSASRPQDRQFILSSKKLLLSDSGFYLCAWSVRGGKNEKLFFGSGTQLSVL.

With regard to this clone: The sequenced fragment ends 3 residues before the CDR3 boundary, so the rest is inferred from the germline J gene. The chain joins TRBV7-9 to TRBJ2-1; D might be TRBD2 (6 bases). CDR1 SEHNR and CDR2 FQNEAQ come from the germline V gene (reference sequence). CDR3 length equals 15 residues. Between the trimmed V and J ends, which lost 4 bases and 6 bases, there was a span of 16 bases. This chain's CDR3 is CASSWSGSSLNEQFF. The sequenced part of the CDR3 DNA is TGTGCCAGCAGCTGGAGCGGGTCTTCCCTCAATGAG.

Worth noting for this clone: Read coverage stops 3 residues before the CDR3 terminus; the germline J gene supplies the remainder. The chain joins TRBV13 to TRBJ1-2, with no clear D. The CDR3 has 15 amino acids. V lost 5 bases and J lost 0, with 13 bases in between. Germline loops: CDR1 PRHDT, CDR2 FYEKMQ (reference sequence). Partial CDR3 DNA: TGTGCCAGCAGCGCCGAAAGGCCGTCTAACTATGGC. Translated, it gives CASSAERPSNYG. The CDR3 in full is CASSAERPSNYGYTF.

The chain's CDR3 is CASSAGQPYGYTF. CDR3 DNA, as far as it was read: TGTGCCAGCAGTGCAGGACAGCCCTATGGC. The V and J genes are TRBV6-2 or TRBV6-3 and TRBJ1-2; D may be TRBD1 (6 bases). Read data end 3 residues before the CDR3 end; the end is taken from the germline J gene. Trimming removed 5 bases from V and 4 bases from J, with 11 bases in between. Germline CDR1 and CDR2: MNHEY and SVGEGT. CDR3 length equals 13 residues.

Note on this clone: The missing CDR3 end, 3 residues past where the read stops, is filled in from the germline J gene. The chain recombines TRBV7-6 with TRBJ2-3; 11 bases fit TRBD2. J was trimmed by 5 bases and V by 1 base; bases with no gene match: 5. Per the germline V gene, CDR1 is SGHVS and CDR2 is FNYEAQ. CDR3 length: 16 amino acids. CDR3 protein: CASSLGLAGGQDTQYF. CDR3 DNA (partial): TGTGCCAGCAGCTTAGGATTAGCGGGGGGGCAAGATACG.

In the case of this clone: With the read ending 3 residues before the CDR3 end, the germline J gene is used to fill in that end. V and J are TRBV18 and TRBJ2-6; 7 bases align to TRBD1. The CDR3 is 16 amino acids. The V gene end was trimmed by 5 bases and the J gene end by 2 bases; junction bases not matched to a gene: 6. Germline lookup yields CDR1 KGHSH and CDR2 LQKENI. Here the CDR3 reads CASSNNRGAGANVLTF. CDR3 DNA (partial): TGTGCCAGCTCAAATAACAGGGGAGCTGGGGCCAACGTC.

As to this clone: From the germline J gene comes the end of the CDR3, since the read stops 3 residues before it. The chain employs TRBV19 and TRBJ2-2, with 8 bases that match TRBD1. Trimming at V came to 8 bases and at J to 6 bases, leaving 5 bases not matched to a gene. Looked up from germline, CDR1 is LNHDA and CDR2 is SQIVND (reference sequence). This CDR3 has 13 amino acids. CDR3 DNA (partial): TGTGCCAGTGGACAGGGCTTCTCCGGGGAG. Amino acid sequence: CASGQGFSGE. The entire CDR3 protein reads CASGQGFSGELFF. The full variable domain, rest sourced from reference TRBV19 and TRBJ2-2, is DGGITQSPKYLFRKEGQNVTLSCEQNLNHDAMYWYRQDPGQGLRLIYYSQIVNDFQKGDIAEGYSVSREKKESFPLTVTSAQKNPTAFYLCASGQGFSGELFFGEGSRLTVL.

In the case of this clone: The missing CDR3 end, 3 residues past where the read stops, is filled in from the germline J gene. The chain carries TRBV30 and TRBJ1-2; TRBD1 might be the D (5 bases). Germline V gene data show CDR1 as GTSNPN and CDR2 as SVGIG (reference sequence). This CDR3 has 13 amino acids. Trimming removed 2 bases at V and 7 bases at J, with 14 bases between. The CDR3 reads CAWSLLGGGGYTF. The CDR3 bases that were read are TGTGCCTGGAGTCTGCTGGGGGGGGGTGGC.

With regard to this clone: The CDR3 end is not reached by the read, which stops 3 residues before it; the germline J gene fills it in. The J gene is TRBJ1-2, the V gene TRBV2; unclear D gene. V was trimmed by 3 bases and J by 0 bases, leaving 5 bases between them. This CDR3 is built from 13 residues. Per germline, CDR1 SNHLY and CDR2 FYNNEI. The CDR3 protein is CASSEQANYGYTF. The covered CDR3 bases are TGTGCCAGCAGTGAGCAGGCTAACTATGGC.

A word on this clone: Read sequence stops 3 residues before the CDR3 end, and the germline J gene provides the missing end. V gene TRBV6-2 or TRBV6-3 combines with J gene TRBJ2-5, with D tentatively TRBD1 (6 bases). Trimming left V 7 bases short and J 2 bases short, with 14 bases between. Germline V CDR1 and CDR2: MNHEY, SVGEGT. The CDR3 extends over 14 amino acids. Here the CDR3 reads CASKGHRDQETQYF. CDR3 DNA, as far as it was read: TGTGCCAGCAAGGGACACAGGGATCAAGAGACC.

Remarks on this clone: Read coverage stops 3 residues before the CDR3 terminus; the germline J gene supplies the remainder. The V gene is TRBV7-2, the J gene TRBJ2-5; D may be TRBD1 (7 bases). This CDR3 is 14 amino acids long. Germline values: CDR1 SGHTA, CDR2 FQGNSA. Trimming took 7 bases from V and 5 from J, leaving 17 bases between them. CDR3 amino acids: CASNPPGGRETQYF. The CDR3 DNA, read in part, is TGTGCCAGCAACCCGCCAGGGGGGCGGGAGACC.

In the case of this clone: The CDR3 extends 3 residues past the end of the read, so its final part is completed from the germline J gene. The chain has TRBV19 and TRBJ2-3, with 16 bases that match TRBD2. J lost 1 base, V lost 6 bases, and 10 bases had no gene match. Germline V gene lookup returns CDR1 LNHDA and CDR2 SQIVND (reference sequence). There are 19 residues in the CDR3. CDR3 sequence: CASRQGLAGGPLGTDTQYF. The CDR3 DNA, read in part, is TGTGCCAGTAGACAGGGACTAGCGGGGGGGCCCCTCGGCACAGATACG.

As to this clone: The read ends 3 residues before the CDR3 terminus; that terminus is restored from the germline J gene. This chain connects TRBV5-6 to TRBJ2-5, with 7 bases aligning to TRBD2. The CDR3 is 15 residues long. In germline, CDR1 is SGHDT, CDR2 YYEEEE. J lost 5 bases, V lost 0 bases, and 7 bases had no gene match. CDR3 bases read: TGTGCCAGCAGCTTGGTTGCGGGGGTTGGTGAGACC. Translating gives CASSLVAGVGET. The full CDR3 is CASSLVAGVGETQYF.

Comment on this clone: The read halts 3 residues ahead of the CDR3 end, with the missing end drawn from the germline J gene. The sample has other DNA sequences that encode this CDR3 too. This sequence joins TRBV7-2 and TRBJ2-3, with D maybe TRBD2 (5 bases). Per germline, CDR1 SGHTA and CDR2 FQGNSA. The CDR3 has 14 amino acids. Trimming pared 2 bases from V and 2 bases from J, leaving 8 bases between. CDR3 in amino acids: CASSLRGSTDTQYF. Incomplete CDR3 DNA: TGTGCCAGCAGCTTAAGAGGGTCCACAGATACG.